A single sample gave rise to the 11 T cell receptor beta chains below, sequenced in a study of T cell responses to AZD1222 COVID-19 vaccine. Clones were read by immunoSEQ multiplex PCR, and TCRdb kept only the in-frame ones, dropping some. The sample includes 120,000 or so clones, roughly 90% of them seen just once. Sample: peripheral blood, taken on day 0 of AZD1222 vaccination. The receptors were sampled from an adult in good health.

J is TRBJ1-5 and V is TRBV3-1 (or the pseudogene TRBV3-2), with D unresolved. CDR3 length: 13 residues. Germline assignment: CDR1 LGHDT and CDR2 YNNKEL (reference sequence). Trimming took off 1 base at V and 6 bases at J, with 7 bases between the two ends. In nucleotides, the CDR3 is TGTGCCAGCAGCCAAGTAGGAGGTCAGCCCCAGCATTTT. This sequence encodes CASSQVGGQPQHF.

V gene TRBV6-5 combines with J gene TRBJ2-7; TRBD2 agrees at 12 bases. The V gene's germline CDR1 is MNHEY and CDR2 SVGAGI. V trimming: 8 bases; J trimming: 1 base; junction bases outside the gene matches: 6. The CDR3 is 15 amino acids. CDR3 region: CASRELAGGSYEQYF. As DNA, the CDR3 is TGTGCCAGCCGGGAACTAGCGGGAGGATCCTACGAGCAGTACTTC.

The CDR3 DNA sequence: TGTGCCAGCAGTTACCCGGCAGGGGATTTTAACTATGGCTACACCTTC. It specifies CASSYPAGDFNYGYTF. The chain joins TRBV6-6 to TRBJ1-2, with D possibly being TRBD1 (6 bases). CDR1 is MNHNY and CDR2 is SVGAGI in the germline V gene (reference sequence). The length of the CDR3 is 16 residues. V lost 2 bases and J lost 1, with 14 bases in between.

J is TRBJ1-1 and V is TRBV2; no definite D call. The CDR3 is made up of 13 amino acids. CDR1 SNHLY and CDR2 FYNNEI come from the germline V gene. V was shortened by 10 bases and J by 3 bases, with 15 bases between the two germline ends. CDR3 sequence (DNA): TGTGCCAACAGACGCGTCGCGGACACTGAAGCTTTCTTT. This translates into CANRRVADTEAFF.

The CDR3 reads CASSRQGAAGYTF. CDR3 sequence (DNA): TGTGCCAGCAGCCGACAGGGGGCCGCAGGCTACACCTTC. The chain joins TRBV5-4 to TRBJ1-2; 10 bases line up with TRBD1. Trimming took 4 bases from V and 8 from J; bases not matched to a gene: 5. This CDR3 is 13 amino acids long. The germline gives CDR1 SGHNT, CDR2 YYREEE (reference sequence).

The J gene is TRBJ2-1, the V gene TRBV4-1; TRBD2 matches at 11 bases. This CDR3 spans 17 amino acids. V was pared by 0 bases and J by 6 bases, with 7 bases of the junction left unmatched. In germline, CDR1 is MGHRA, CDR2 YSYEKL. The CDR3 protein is CASSQDWLAGGLNEQFF. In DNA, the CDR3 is TGCGCCAGCAGCCAAGATTGGCTAGCGGGAGGTCTCAATGAGCAGTTCTTC.

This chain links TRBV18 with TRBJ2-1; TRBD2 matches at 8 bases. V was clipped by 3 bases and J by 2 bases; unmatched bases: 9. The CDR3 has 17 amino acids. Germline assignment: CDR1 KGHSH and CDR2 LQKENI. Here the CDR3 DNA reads TGTGCCAGCTCACCCCCCCGGGCGGGAGGCACCTACAATGAGCAGTTCTTC. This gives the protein CASSPPRAGGTYNEQFF.

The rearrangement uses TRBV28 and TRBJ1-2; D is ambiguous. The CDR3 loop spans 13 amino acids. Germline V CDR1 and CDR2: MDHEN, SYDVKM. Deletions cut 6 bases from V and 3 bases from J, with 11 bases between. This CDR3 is CASRDETDYGYTF. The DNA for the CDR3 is TGTGCCAGCAGGGATGAAACGGACTATGGCTACACCTTC.

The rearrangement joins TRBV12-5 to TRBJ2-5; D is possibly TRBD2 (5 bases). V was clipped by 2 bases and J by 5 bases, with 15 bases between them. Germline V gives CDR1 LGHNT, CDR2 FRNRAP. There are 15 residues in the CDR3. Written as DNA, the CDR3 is TGTGCTAGTGGTTTGACGCTGCGGCGGGCCGAGACCCAGTACTTC. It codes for CASGLTLRRAETQYF.

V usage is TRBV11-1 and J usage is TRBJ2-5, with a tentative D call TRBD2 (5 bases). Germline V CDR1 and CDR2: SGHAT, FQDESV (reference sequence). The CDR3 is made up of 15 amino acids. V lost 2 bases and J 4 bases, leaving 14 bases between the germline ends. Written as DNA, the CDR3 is TGTGCCAGCAGCTTAATTTACGGGGTAGCAGAGACCCAGTACTTC. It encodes CASSLIYGVAETQYF.

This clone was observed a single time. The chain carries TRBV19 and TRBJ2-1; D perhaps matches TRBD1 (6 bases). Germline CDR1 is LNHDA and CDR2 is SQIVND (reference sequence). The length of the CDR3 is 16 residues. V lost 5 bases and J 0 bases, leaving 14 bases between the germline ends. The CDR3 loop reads CASSLTGTFSYNEQFF. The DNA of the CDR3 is TGTGCCAGTAGTTTGACCGGGACATTCTCCTACAATGAGCAGTTCTTC.